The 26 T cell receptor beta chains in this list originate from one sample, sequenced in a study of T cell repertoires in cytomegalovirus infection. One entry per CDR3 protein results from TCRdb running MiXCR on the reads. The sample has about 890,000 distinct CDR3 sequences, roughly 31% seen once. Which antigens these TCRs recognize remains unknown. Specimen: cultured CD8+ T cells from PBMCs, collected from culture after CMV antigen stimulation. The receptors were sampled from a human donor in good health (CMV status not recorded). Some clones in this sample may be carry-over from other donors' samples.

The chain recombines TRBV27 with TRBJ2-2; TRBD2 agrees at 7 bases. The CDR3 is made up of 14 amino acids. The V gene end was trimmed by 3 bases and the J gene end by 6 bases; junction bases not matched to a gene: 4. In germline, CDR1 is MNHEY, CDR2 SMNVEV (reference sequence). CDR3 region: CASSFERGAGELFF. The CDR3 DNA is TGTGCCAGCAGTTTTGAGCGGGGTGCCGGGGAGCTGTTTTTT.

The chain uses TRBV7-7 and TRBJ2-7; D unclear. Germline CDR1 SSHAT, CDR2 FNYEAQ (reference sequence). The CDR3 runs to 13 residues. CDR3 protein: CASSLGIDGEQYV. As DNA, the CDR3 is TGTGCTAGCAGCTTAGGGATAGACGGGGAGCAGTACGTC.

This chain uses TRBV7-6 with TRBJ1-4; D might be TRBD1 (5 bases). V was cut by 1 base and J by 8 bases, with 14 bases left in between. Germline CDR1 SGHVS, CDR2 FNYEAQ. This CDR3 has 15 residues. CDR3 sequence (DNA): TGTGCCAGCAGCTTAGGCGGGGCCATGGGGGAAAAACTGTTTTTT. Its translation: CASSLGGAMGEKLFF. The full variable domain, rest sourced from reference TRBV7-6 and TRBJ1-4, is GAGVSQSPRYKVTKRGQDVALRCDPISGHVSLYWYRQALGQGPEFLTYFNYEAQQDKSGLPNDRFSAERPEGSISTLTIQRTEQRDSAMYRCASSLGGAMGEKLFFGSGTQLSVL.

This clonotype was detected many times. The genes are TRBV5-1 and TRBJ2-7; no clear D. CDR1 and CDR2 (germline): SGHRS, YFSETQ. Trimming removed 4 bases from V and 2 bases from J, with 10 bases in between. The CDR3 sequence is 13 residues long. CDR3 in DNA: TGCGCCAGCAGCAGGGAAAATACCTACGAGCAGTACGTC. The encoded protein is CASSRENTYEQYV.

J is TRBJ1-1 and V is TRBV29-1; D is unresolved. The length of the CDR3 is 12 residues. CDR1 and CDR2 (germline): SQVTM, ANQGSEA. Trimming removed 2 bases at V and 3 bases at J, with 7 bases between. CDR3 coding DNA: TGCAGCGTTGAAACGCGGTACACTGAAGCTTTCTTT. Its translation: CSVETRYTEAFF.

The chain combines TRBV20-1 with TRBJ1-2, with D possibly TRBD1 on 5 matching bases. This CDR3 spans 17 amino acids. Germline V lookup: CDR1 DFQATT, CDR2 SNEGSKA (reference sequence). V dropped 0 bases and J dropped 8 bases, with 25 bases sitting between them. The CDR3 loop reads CSAREGRQGFLQEGYTF. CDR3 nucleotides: TGCAGTGCTAGAGAGGGGCGGCAGGGATTTCTGCAGGAGGGCTACACCTTC.

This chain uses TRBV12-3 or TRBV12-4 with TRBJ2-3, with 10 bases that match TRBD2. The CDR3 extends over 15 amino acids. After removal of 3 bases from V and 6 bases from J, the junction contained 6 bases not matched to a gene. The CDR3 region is CASSFERGGPDTQYF. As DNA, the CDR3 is TGTGCCAGCAGTTTCGAGCGGGGGGGCCCCGATACGCAGTATTTT.

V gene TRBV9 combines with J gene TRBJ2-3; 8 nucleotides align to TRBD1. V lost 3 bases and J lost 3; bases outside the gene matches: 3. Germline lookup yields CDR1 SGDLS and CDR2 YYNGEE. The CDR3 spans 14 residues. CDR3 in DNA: TGTGCCAGCAGCGCGACAGGGGCAACAGATACGCAGTATTTT. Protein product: CASSATGATDTQYF. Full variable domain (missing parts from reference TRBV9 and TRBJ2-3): DSGVTQTPKHLITATGQRVTLRCSPRSGDLSVYWYQQSLDQGLQFLIQYYNGEERAKGNILERFSAQQFPDLHSELNLSSLELGDSALYFCASSATGATDTQYFGPGTRLTVL.

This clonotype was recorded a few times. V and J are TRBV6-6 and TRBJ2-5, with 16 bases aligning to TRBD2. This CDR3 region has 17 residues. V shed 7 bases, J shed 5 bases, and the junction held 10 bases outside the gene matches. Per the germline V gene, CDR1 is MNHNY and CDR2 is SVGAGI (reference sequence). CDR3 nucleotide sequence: TGTGCCAGCACCGTCGGGACTAGCGGGGGGGCCGCCGAGACCCAGTACTTC. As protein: CASTVGTSGGAAETQYF.

The CDR3 protein is CASSFTGVEQYF. CDR3 bases: TGTGCCAGCAGCTTCACTGGGGTCGAGCAGTACTTC. The chain carries TRBV7-9 and TRBJ2-7; no definite D call. Germline CDR1 is SEHNR and CDR2 is FQNEAQ (reference sequence). The CDR3 is 12 amino acids. V lost 3 bases to trimming and J lost 6 bases, with 9 bases between them.

In DNA, the CDR3 is TGTGCCAGCTTAGAGGGCGCTGGTGAGCAGTTCTTC. Protein sequence: CASLEGAGEQFF. V and J are TRBV7-9 and TRBJ2-1, with D perhaps TRBD2 (5 bases). CDR3 length equals 12 residues. CDR1 is SEHNR, CDR2 FQNEAQ, per germline (reference sequence). The V end was cut by 8 bases, the J end by 9 bases, with 14 bases between.

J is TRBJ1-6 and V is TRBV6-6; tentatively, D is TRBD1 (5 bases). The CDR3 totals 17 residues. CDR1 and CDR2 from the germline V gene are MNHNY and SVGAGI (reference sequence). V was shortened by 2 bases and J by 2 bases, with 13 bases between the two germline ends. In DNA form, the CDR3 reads TGTGCCAGCAGTTACGGGGACCCGAGACCCTATAATTCACCCCTCCACTTT. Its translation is CASSYGDPRPYNSPLHF.

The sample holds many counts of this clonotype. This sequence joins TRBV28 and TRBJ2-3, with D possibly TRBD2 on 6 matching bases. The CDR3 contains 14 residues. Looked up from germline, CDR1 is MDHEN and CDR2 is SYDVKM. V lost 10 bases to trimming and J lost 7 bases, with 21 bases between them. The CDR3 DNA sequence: TGTGCCACCGGAAAAACCTTAGGCGGGAATACGCAGTATTTT. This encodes CATGKTLGGNTQYF.

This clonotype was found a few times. The CDR3: CASSRGSGVNIQYF. DNA of the CDR3: TGTGCCAGCAGCCGAGGTAGCGGGGTTAACATTCAGTACTTC. The V call is TRBV12-3 or TRBV12-4, the J call TRBJ2-4; 8 bases match TRBD2. This CDR3 is built from 14 residues. Trimming removed 6 bases from V and 7 bases from J; junction bases left unmatched: 8.

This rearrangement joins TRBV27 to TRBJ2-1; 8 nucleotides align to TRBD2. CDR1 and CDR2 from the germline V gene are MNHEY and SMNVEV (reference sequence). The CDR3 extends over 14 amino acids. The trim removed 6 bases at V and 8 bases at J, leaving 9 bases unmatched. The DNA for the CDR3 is TGTGCCAGCAGGCGACTAGCGCCCTCGGATGAGCAGTTCTTC. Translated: CASRRLAPSDEQFF.

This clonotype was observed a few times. CDR3: CAINRGGTGELFF. DNA for the CDR3: TGTGCCATCAACAGGGGAGGCACCGGGGAGCTGTTTTTT. V is TRBV10-3 and J is TRBJ2-2; maybe TRBD1 (7 bases). This CDR3 spans 13 amino acids. V lost 7 bases, J lost 4 bases, and 10 bases lay in between. Germline loops: CDR1 ENHRY, CDR2 SYGVKD.

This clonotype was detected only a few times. The CDR3 DNA reads TGTGCCAGCAGCCCCCCGTGGGGGACTATCTACAATGAGCAGTTCTTC. It yields the protein CASSPPWGTIYNEQFF. This chain joins TRBV3-1 and TRBJ2-1; 7 bases are a match to TRBD2. J gave up 3 bases and V 4 bases, and 9 bases lay outside the gene matches. The CDR3 sequence is 16 residues long. The germline V gene has CDR1 LGHDT and CDR2 YNNKEL (reference sequence).

The CDR3 sequence is CASSPLWPPISRGYTF. The CDR3 bases are TGCGCCAGCAGCCCCCTTTGGCCCCCGATATCTCGGGGCTACACCTTC. The chain recombines TRBV4-1 with TRBJ1-2, with D uncertain. The CDR3 length is 16 residues. The germline V gene encodes CDR1 MGHRA and CDR2 YSYEKL. V was trimmed by 4 bases and J by 8 bases, leaving 23 bases between them.

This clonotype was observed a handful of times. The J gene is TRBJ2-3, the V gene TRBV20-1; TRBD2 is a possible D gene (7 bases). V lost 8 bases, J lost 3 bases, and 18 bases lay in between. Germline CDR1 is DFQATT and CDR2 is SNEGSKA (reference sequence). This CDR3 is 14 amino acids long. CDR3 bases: TGCAGTTCAGAGACAGGACTAGGGACAGATACGCAGTATTTT. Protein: CSSETGLGTDTQYF.

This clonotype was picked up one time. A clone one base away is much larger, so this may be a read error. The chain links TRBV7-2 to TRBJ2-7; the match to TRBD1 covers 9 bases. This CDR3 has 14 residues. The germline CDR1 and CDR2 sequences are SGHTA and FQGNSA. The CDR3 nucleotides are TGTGCCAACAGCCCGATAGGACAGGGGTACGAGCAGTACTTC. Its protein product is CANSPIGQGYEQYF.

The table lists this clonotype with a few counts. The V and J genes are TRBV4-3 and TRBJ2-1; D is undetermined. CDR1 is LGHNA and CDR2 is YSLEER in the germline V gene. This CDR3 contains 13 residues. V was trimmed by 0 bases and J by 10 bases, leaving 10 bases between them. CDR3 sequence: CASSQDEGDEQFF. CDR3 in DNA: TGCGCCAGCAGCCAAGACGAAGGCGACGAGCAGTTCTTC.

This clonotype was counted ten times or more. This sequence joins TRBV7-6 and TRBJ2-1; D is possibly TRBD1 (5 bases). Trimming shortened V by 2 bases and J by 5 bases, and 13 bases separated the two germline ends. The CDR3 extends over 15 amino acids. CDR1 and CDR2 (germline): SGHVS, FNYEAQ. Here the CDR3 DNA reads TGTGCCAGCAGCTTATTAACAGGCCGAAACAATGAGCAGTTCTTC. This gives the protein CASSLLTGRNNEQFF. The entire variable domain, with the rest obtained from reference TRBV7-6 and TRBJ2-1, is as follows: GAGVSQSPRYKVTKRGQDVALRCDPISGHVSLYWYRQALGQGPEFLTYFNYEAQQDKSGLPNDRFSAERPEGSISTLTIQRTEQRDSAMYRCASSLLTGRNNEQFFGPGTRLTVL.

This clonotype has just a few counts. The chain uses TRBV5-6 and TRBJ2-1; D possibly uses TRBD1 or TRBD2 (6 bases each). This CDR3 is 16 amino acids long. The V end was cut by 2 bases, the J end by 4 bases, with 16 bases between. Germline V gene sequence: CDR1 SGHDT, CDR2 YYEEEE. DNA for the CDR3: TGTGCCAGCAGCTTAGGGGGTGGAGGGTTATACAATGAGCAGTTCTTC. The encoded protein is CASSLGGGGLYNEQFF.

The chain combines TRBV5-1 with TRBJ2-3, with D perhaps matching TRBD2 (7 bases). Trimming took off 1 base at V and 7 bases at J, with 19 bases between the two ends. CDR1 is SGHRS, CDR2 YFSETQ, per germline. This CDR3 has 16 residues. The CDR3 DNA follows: TGCGCCAGCAGCTTGATAGGGGGGGACCAACTCCATACGCAGTATTTT. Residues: CASSLIGGDQLHTQYF.

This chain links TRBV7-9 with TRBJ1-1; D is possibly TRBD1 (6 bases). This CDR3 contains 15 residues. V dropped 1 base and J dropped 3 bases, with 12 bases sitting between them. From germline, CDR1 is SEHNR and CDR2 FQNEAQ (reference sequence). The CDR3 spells CASSLVWGRDTEAFF. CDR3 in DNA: TGTGCCAGCAGCTTAGTGTGGGGGCGAGACACTGAAGCTTTCTTT.

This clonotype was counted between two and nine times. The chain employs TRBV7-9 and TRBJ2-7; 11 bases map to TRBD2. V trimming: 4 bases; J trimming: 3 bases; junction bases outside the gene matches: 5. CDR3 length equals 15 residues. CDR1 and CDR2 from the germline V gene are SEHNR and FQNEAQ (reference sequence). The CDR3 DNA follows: TGTGCCAGCAGCTCTAGCGGGGGGTTCAACTACGAGCAGTACTTC. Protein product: CASSSSGGFNYEQYF.